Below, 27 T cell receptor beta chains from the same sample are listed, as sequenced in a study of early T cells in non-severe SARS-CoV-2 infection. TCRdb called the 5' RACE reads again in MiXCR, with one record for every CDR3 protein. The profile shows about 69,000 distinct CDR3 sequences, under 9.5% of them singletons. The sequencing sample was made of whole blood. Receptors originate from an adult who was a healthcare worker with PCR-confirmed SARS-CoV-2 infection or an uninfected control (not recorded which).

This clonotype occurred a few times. This CDR3 is CASSQPTGAYGYTF. CDR3 coding DNA: TGTGCCAGCAGCCAACCTACAGGGGCCTACGGCTACACCTTC. The rearrangement uses TRBV3-1 and TRBJ1-2; 7 nucleotides align to TRBD1. Germline V CDR1 and CDR2: LGHDT, YNNKEL (reference sequence). This CDR3 is built from 14 residues. After removal of 2 bases from V and 8 bases from J, the junction contained 8 bases not matched to a gene.

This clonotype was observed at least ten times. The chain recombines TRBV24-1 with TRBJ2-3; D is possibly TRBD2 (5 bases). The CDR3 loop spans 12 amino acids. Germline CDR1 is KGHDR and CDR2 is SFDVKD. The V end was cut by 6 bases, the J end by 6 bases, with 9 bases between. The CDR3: CATSMVADTQYF. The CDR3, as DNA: TGTGCCACCAGTATGGTAGCGGATACGCAGTATTTT.

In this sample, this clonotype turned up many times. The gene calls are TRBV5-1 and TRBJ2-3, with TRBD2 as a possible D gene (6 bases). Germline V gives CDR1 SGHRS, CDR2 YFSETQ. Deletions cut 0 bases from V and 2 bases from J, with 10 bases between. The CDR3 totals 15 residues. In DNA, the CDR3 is TGCGCCAGCAGCTTGGCGGGGGTTGACACAGATACGCAGTATTTT. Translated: CASSLAGVDTDTQYF.

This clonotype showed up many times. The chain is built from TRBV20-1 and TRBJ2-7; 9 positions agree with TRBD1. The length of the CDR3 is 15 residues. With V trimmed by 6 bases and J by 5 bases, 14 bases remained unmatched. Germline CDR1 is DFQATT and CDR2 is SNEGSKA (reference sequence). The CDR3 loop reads CSAAKQGAAGNEQYF. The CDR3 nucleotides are TGCAGTGCCGCGAAACAGGGGGCGGCGGGGAACGAGCAGTACTTC.

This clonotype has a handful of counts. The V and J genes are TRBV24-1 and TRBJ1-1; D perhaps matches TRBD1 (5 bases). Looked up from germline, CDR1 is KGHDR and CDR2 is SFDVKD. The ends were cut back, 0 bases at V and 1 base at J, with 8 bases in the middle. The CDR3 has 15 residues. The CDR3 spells CATSDLGQGNTEAFF. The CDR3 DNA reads TGTGCCACCAGTGATTTGGGGCAGGGGAACACTGAAGCTTTCTTT.

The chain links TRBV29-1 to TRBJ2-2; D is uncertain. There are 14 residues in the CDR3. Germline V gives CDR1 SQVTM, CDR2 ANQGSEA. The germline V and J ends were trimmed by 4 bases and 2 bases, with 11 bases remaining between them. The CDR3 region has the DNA TGCAGCGTTGGTGGGCTGACAAACACCGGGGAGCTGTTTTTT. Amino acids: CSVGGLTNTGELFF.

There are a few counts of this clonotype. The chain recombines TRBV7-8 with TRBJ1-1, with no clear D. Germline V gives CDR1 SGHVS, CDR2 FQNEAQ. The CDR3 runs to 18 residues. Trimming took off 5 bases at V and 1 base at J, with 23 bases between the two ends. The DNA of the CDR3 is TGTGCCAGCAGCCCCCCGGTAGTCTCTCGCATGCAGAACACTGAAGCTTTCTTT. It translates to CASSPPVVSRMQNTEAFF.

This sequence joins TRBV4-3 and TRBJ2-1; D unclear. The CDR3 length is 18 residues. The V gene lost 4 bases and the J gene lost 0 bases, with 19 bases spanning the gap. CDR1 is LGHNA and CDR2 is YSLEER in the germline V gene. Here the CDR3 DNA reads TGCGCCAGCAGCCTACAACTGGCCCTAGGAAGCTCCTACAATGAGCAGTTCTTC. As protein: CASSLQLALGSSYNEQFF.

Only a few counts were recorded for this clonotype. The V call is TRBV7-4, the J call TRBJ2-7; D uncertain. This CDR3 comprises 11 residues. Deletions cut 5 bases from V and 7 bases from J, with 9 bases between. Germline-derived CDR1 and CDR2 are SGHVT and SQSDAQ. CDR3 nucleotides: TGTGCCAGCAGCCCCCCCCCGGAGCAGTACTTC. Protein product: CASSPPPEQYF.

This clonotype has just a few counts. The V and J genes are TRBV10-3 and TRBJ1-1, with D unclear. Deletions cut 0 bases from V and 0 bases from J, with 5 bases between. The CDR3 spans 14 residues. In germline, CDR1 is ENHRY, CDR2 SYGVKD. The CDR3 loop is CAISESILNTEAFF. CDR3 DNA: TGTGCCATCAGTGAGTCGATTTTGAACACTGAAGCTTTCTTT.

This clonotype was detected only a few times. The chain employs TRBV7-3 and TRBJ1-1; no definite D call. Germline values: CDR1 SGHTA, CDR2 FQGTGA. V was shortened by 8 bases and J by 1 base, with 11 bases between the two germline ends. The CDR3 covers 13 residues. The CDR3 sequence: CASSPAGNTEAFF. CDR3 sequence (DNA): TGTGCCAGCTCCCCTGCGGGGAACACTGAAGCTTTCTTT.

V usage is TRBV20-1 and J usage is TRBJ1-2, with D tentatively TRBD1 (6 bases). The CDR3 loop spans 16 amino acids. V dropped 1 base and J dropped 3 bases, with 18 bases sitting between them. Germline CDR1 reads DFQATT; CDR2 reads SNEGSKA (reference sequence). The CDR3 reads CSARGDKGRGDYGYTF. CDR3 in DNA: TGCAGTGCTAGAGGGGACAAGGGGAGGGGGGACTATGGCTACACCTTC.

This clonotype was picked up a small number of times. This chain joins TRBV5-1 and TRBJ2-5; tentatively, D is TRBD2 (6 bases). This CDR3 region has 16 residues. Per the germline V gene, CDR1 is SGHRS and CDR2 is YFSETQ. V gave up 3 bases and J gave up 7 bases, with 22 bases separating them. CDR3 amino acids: CASSSDRDAGRGTQYF. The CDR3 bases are TGCGCCAGCAGCTCCGACCGGGACGCTGGGCGGGGGACCCAGTACTTC. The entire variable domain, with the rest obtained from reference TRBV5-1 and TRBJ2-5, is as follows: KAGVTQTPRYLIKTRGQQVTLSCSPISGHRSVSWYQQTPGQGLQFLFEYFSETQRNKGNFPGRFSGRQFSNSRSEMNVSTLELGDSALYLCASSSDRDAGRGTQYFGPGTRLLVL.

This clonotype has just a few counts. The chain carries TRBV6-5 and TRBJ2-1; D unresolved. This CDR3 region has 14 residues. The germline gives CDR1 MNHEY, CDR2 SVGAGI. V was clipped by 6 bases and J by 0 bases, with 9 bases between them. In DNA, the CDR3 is TGTGCCAGCAGCTATCTTAGCTCCTACAATGAGCAGTTCTTC. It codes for CASSYLSSYNEQFF.

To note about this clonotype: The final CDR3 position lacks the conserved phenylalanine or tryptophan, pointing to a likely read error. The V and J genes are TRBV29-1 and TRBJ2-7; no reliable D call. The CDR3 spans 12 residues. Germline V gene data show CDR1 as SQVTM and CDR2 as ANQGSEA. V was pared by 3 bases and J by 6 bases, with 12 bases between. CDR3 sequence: CSVDRAVGEQYS. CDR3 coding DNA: TGCAGCGTTGATCGGGCCGTTGGCGAGCAGTACTCC.

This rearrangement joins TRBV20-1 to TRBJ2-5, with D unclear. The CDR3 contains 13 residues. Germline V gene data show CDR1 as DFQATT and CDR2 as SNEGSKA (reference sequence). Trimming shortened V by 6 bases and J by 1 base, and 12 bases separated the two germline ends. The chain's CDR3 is CSALVPVQETQYF. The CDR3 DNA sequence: TGCAGTGCCCTCGTCCCGGTCCAAGAGACCCAGTACTTC.

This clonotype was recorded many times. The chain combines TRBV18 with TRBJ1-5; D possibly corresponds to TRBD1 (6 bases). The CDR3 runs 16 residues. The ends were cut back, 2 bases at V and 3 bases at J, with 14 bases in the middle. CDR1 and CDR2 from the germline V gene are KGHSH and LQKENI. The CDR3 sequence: CASSPREGGLNQPQHF. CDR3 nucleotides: TGTGCCAGCTCACCAAGGGAGGGGGGCCTCAATCAGCCCCAGCATTTT.

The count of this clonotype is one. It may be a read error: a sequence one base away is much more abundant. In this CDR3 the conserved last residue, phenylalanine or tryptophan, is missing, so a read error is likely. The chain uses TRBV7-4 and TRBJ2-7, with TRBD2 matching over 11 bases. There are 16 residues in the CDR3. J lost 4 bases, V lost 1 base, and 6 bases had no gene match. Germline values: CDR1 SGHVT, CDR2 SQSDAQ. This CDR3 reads CASSLGTSGSIYEQYL. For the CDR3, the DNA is TGTGCCAGCAGCTTAGGCACTAGCGGGAGTATTTACGAGCAGTACCTC.

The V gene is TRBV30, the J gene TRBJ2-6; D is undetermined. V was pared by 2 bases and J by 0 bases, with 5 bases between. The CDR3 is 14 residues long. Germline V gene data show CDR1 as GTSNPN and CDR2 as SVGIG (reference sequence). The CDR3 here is CAWSLYSGANVLTF. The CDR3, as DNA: TGTGCCTGGAGTTTATACTCTGGGGCCAACGTCCTGACTTTC.

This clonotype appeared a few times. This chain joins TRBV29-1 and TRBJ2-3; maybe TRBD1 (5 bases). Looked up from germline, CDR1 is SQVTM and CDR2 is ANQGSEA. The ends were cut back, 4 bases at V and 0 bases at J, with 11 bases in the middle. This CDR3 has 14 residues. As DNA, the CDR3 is TGCAGCGTTGGGCAGGGCCGAAGCACAGATACGCAGTATTTT. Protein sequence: CSVGQGRSTDTQYF.

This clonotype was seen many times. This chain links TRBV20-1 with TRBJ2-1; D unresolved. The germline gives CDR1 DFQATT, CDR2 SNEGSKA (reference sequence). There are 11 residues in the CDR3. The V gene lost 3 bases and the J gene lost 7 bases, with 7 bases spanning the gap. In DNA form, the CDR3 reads TGCAGTGCTAGCGCGAGAAATGAGCAGTTCTTC. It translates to CSASARNEQFF.

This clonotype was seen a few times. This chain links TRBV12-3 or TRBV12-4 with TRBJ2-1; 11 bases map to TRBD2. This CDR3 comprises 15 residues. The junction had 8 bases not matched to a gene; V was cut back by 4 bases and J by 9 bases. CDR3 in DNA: TGTGCCAGCAGTTCTAGACTAGCGGGGCTCCCTGAGCAGTTCTTC. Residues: CASSSRLAGLPEQFF.

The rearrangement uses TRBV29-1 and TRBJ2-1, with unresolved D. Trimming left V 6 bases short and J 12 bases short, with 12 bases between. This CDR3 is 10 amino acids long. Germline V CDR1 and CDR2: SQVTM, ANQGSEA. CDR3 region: CSVGSVLQFF. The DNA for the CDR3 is TGCAGCGTGGGTAGTGTTTTGCAGTTCTTC.

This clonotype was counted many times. CDR3 residues: CAISAGGGVSTDEQFF. Written as DNA, the CDR3 is TGTGCCATCAGTGCCGGCGGGGGGGTATCTACGGATGAGCAGTTCTTC. The chain couples TRBV10-3 to TRBJ2-1, with 9 positions matching TRBD2. The junction had 12 bases not matched to a gene; V was cut back by 4 bases and J by 8 bases. Germline V CDR1 and CDR2: ENHRY, SYGVKD. This CDR3 is 16 amino acids long.

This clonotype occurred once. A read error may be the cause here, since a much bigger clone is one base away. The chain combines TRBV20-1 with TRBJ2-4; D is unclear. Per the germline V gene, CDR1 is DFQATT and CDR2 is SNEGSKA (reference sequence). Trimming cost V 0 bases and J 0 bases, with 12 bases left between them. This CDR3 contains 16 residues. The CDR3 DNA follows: TGCAGTGCTAGAGATGCCGGGTGGGTAGCCAAAAACATTCAGTACTTC. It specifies CSARDAGWVAKNIQYF.

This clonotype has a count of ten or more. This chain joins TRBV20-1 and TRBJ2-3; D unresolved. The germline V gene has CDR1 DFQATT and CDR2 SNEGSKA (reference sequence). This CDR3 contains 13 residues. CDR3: CSVVSLGGDTQYF. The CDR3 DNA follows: TGCAGCGTTGTATCCCTGGGTGGGGATACGCAGTATTTT.

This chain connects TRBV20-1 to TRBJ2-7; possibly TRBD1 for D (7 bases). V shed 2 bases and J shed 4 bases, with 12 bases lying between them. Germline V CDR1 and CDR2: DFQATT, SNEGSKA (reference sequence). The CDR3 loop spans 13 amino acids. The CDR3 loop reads CSARQGGGYEQYF. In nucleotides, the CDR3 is TGCAGTGCTAGACAGGGGGGAGGATACGAGCAGTACTTC.